This T cell receptor beta chain was captured by sequencing in a study of PD-1 blockade in classical Hodgkin lymphoma. Study-level points and caveats: Patients with a complete response exhibited baseline diversity comparable to newly diagnosed patients. By cycle point C4D1, TCR diversity had risen significantly in CD4+ cells (but not CD8+ cells).

As concerns this clone: The target antigen is unknown.

Produced via immunoSEQ multiplex PCR; TCRdb's table is partial and in-frame only. There are approximately 17,000 clones in the sample; roughly 80% occur only once, and roughly 22% lies in the top ten. Brentuximab vedotin exposure varied, and every patient relapsed after autologous stem cell transplantation. This specimen was peripheral blood mononuclear cells (PBMCs), taken at baseline. The clonotype originates from a human donor with classical Hodgkin lymphoma.

The CDR3 loop reads CASKSGASSYEQYF. Written as DNA, the CDR3 is TGTGCCAGCAAGTCGGGGGCCTCCTCCTACGAGCAGTACTTC. This chain connects TRBV6-5 to TRBJ2-7; D may correspond to TRBD1 or TRBD2 (6 bases each). Germline CDR1 MNHEY, CDR2 SVGAGI. The CDR3 covers 14 residues. Trimming left V 7 bases short and J 0 bases short, with 13 bases between.